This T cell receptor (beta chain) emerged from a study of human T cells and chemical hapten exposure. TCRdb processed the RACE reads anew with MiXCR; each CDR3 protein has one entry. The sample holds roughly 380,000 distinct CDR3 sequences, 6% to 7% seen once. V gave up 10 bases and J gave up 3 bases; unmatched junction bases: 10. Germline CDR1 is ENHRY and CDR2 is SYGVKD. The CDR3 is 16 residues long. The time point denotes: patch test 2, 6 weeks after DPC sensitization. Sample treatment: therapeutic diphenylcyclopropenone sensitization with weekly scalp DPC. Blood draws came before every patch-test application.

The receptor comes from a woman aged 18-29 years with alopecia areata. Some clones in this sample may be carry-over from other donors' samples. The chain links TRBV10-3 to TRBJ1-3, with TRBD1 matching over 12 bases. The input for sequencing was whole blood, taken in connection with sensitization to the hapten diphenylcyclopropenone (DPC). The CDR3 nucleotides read TGTGCCACCCATCCGGGACAGGGGGCGCGTGGAAACACCATATATTTT. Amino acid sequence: CATHPGQGARGNTIYF.